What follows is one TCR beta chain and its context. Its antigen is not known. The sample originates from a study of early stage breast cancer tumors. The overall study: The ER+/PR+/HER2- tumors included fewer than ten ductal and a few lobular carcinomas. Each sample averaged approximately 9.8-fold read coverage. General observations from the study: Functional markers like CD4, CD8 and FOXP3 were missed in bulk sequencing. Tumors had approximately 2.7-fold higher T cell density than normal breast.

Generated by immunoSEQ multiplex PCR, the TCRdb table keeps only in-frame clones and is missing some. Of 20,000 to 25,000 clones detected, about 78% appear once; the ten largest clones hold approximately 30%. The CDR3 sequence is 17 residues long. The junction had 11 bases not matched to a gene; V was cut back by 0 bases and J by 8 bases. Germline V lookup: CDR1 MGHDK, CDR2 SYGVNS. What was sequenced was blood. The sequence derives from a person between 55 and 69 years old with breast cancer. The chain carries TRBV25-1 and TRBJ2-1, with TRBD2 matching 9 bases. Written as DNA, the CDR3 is TGTGCCAGCAGTGAATACTCTGCGGGAGGGGATAGCGATGAGCAGTTCTTC. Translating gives CASSEYSAGGDSDEQFF. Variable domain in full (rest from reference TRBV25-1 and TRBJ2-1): EADIYQTPRYLVIGTGKKITLECSQTMGHDKMYWYQQDPGMELHLIHYSYGVNSTEKGDLSSESTVSRIRTEHFPLTLESARPSHTSQYLCASSEYSAGGDSDEQFFGPGTRLTVL.